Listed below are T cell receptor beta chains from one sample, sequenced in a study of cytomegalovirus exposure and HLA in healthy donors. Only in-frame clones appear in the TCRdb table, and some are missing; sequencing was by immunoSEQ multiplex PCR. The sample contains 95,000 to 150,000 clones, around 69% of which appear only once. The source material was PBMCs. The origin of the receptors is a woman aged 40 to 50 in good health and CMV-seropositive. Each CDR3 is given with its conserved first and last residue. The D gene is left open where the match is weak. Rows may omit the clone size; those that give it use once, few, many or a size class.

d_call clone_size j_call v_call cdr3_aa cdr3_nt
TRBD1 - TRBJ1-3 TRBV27 CASRLTGAGNTIYF TGTGCCAGCAGGCTAACAGGGGCCGGAAACACCATATATTTT
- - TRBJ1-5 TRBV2 CASSEEGGGNQPQHF TGTGCCAGCAGTGAGGAAGGGGGAGGCAATCAGCCCCAGCATTTT
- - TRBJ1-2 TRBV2 CASSANGVSYGYTF TGTGCCAGCAGTGCGAACGGGGTTAGCTATGGCTACACCTTC
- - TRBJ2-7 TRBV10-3 CAISGQGSYEQYF TGTGCCATCAGTGGGCAGGGTTCCTACGAGCAGTACTTC
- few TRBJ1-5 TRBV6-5 CASTPSRVRQPQHF TGTGCCAGCACCCCCTCGAGGGTCAGGCAGCCCCAGCATTTT
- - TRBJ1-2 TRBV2 CASSTQGAENYGYTF TGTGCCAGCAGTACCCAAGGGGCAGAGAACTATGGCTACACCTTC
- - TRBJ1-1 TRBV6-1 CASSDLFGNTEAFF TGTGCCAGCAGTGATCTATTTGGGAACACTGAAGCTTTCTTT
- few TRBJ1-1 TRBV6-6 CASISPNTEAFF TGTGCCAGCATCTCCCCTAACACTGAAGCTTTCTTT
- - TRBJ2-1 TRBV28 CASSPRTGYNEQFF TGTGCCAGCAGTCCACGGACTGGATACAATGAGCAGTTCTTC
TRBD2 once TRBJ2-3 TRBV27 CASSPSAGGPVTQYF TGTGCCAGCAGTCCCTCCGCGGGGGGGCCAGTTACGCAGTATTTT
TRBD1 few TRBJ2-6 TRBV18 CASSRQGSATGANVLTF TGTGCCAGCTCACGACAGGGGAGCGCGACCGGGGCCAACGTCCTGACTTTC
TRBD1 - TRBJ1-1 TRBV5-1 CASSQQGAATEAFF TGCGCCAGCAGCCAACAGGGGGCGGCCACTGAAGCTTTCTTT
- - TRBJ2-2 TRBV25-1 CASRKGNGELFF TGTGCCAGCAGGAAGGGGAACGGGGAGCTGTTTTTT
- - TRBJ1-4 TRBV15 CATSRDRAGEKLFF TGTGCCACCAGCAGAGACAGGGCTGGGGAAAAACTGTTTTTT
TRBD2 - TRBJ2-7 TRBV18 CASSPGLAGYEQYF TGTGCCAGCTCGCCGGGACTAGCTGGCTACGAGCAGTACTTC
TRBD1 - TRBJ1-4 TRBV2 CASSLTGITEKLFF TGTGCCAGCAGTTTGACAGGGATTACTGAAAAACTGTTTTTT
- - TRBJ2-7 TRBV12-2 CASRSRGLISYEQYF TGTGCAAGTCGCTCTAGGGGGCTTATCTCCTACGAGCAGTACTTC
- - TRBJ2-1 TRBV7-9 CASSSPGGSNEQFF TGTGCCAGCAGCTCCCCCGGGGGAAGTAATGAGCAGTTCTTC
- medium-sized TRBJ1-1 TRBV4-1 CASSQEAGLSTEAFF TGCGCCAGCAGCCAAGAAGCAGGCCTATCCACTGAAGCTTTCTTT
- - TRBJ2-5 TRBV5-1 CASSRQETQYF TGCGCCAGCAGCCGCCAAGAGACCCAGTACTTC
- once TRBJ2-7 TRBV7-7 CASSLGEGGEQYF TGTGCTAGCAGCTTAGGGGAGGGGGGCGAGCAGTACTTC
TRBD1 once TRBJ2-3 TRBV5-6 CASSRNRGLVTDTQYF TGTGCCAGCAGCCGAAACAGGGGGTTGGTAACAGATACGCAGTATTTT
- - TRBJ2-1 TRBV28 CASSLREYEQFF TGTGCCAGCAGTTTACGGGAATATGAGCAGTTCTTC
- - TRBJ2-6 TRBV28 CASSFKGWGRSSGANVLTF TGTGCCAGCAGTTTTAAGGGGTGGGGCAGGTCCTCTGGGGCCAACGTCCTGACTTTC
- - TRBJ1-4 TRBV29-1 CSVFLVGALNEKLFF TGCAGCGTTTTTTTGGTAGGGGCGCTTAATGAAAAACTGTTTTTT
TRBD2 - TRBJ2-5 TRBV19 CASRRGGVETQYF TGTGCCAGTCGGAGGGGAGGGGTAGAGACCCAGTACTTC
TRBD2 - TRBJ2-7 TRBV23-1 CASSQAAGGLTYEQYF TGCGCCAGCAGTCAGGCGGCGGGAGGATTGACCTACGAGCAGTACTTC
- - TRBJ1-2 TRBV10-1 CASSEGPSYGYTF TGCGCCAGCAGTGAGGGGCCCAGCTATGGCTACACCTTC
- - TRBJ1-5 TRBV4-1 CASSQEYRVGNQPQHF TGCGCCAGCAGCCAAGAGTACAGGGTCGGCAATCAGCCCCAGCATTTT
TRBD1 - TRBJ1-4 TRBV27 CASSLQDGTGKLFF TGTGCCAGCAGTTTACAGGACGGGACAGGAAAACTGTTTTTT
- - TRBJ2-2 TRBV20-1 CSARVNGELFF TGCAGTGCTAGAGTTAATGGGGAGCTGTTTTTT
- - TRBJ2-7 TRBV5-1 CASGLDIPRDEQYF TGCGCCAGCGGCCTAGACATTCCCAGGGACGAGCAGTACTTC
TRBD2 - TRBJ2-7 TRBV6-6 CASSYSSWRGDYEQYF TGTGCCAGCAGTTACTCGAGCTGGCGGGGGGACTACGAGCAGTACTTC
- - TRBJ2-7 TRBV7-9 CSSSFGISYEQYF TGTTCCAGCAGCTTCGGGATCTCCTACGAGCAGTACTTC
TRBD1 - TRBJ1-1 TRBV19 CASSPGQLRTEAFF TGTGCCAGTAGTCCGGGACAGTTAAGAACTGAAGCTTTCTTT
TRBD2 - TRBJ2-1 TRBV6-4 CASSGGLAPYNEQFF TGTGCCAGCAGTGGGGGACTAGCGCCTTACAATGAGCAGTTCTTC
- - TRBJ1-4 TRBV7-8 CASSFASGVEKLFF TGTGCCAGCAGCTTCGCTTCAGGGGTTGAAAAACTGTTTTTT
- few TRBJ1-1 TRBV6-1 CASSVWEGNTEAFF TGTGCCAGCAGTGTATGGGAGGGGAACACTGAAGCTTTCTTT
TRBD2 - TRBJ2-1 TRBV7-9 CAWIAGGPDEQFF TGTGCCTGGATAGCGGGGGGGCCGGATGAGCAGTTCTTC
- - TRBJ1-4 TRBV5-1 CASSLAGANEKLFF TGCGCCAGCAGCTTGGCCGGGGCTAATGAAAAACTGTTTTTT
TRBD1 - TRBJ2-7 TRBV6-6 CASSRTGYEQYF TGTGCCAGCAGCCGGACAGGATACGAGCAGTACTTC
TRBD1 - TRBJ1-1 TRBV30 CAWRRTGGTEAFF TGTGCCTGGAGACGTACAGGGGGCACTGAAGCTTTCTTT